The 17 T cell receptor beta chains in this list originate from one sample, sequenced in a study of blood T cell repertoires in COVID-19. TCRdb's copy holds only in-frame clones and misses some; the assay was immunoSEQ multiplex PCR. The sample holds under 170,000 clones; 65% to 90% are singletons and the top ten take roughly 3.4%. The sequencing input was peripheral blood. The receptors shown here come from a man aged 70-80 years with acute or convalescent COVID-19.

This clone was seen only a few times. J is TRBJ1-6 and V is TRBV3-1 (or the pseudogene TRBV3-2); 11 bases are a match to TRBD1. The CDR3 extends over 15 amino acids. In germline, CDR1 is LGHDT, CDR2 YNNKEL (reference sequence). With V trimmed by 4 bases and J by 8 bases, 4 bases remained unmatched. The CDR3 is CASSRGQGADSPLHF. The CDR3 DNA reads TGTGCCAGCAGCCGAGGACAGGGGGCGGATTCACCCCTCCACTTT.

V gene TRBV7-8 combines with J gene TRBJ2-1, with 10 bases fitting TRBD2. CDR3 length equals 14 residues. J gave up 9 bases and V 1 base, and 3 bases lay outside the gene matches. Germline V CDR1 and CDR2: SGHVS, FQNEAQ. The CDR3 DNA sequence: TGTGCCAGCAGCTTAGGTCTAGCGGGAGCTGAGCAGTTCTTC. Translating gives CASSLGLAGAEQFF.

The J gene is TRBJ1-1, the V gene TRBV15; D call uncertain. Trimming shortened V by 2 bases and J by 0 bases, and 4 bases separated the two germline ends. Germline CDR1 reads LNHNV; CDR2 reads YYDKDF (reference sequence). This CDR3 spans 13 amino acids. The CDR3 region is CATSRSVNTEAFF. CDR3 sequence (DNA): TGTGCCACCAGCAGATCGGTGAACACTGAAGCTTTCTTT.

The V and J genes are TRBV19 and TRBJ2-1; TRBD2 matches at 7 bases. CDR1 LNHDA and CDR2 SQIVND come from the germline V gene (reference sequence). The CDR3 extends over 16 amino acids. Unmatched junction bases numbered 6, after V lost 2 bases and J lost 2 bases. This chain's CDR3 is CASSISSGAPYNEQFF. The DNA of the CDR3 is TGTGCCAGTAGTATATCTAGCGGCGCACCCTACAATGAGCAGTTCTTC. The full variable domain, completed using reference TRBV19 and TRBJ2-1, is DGGITQSPKYLFRKEGQNVTLSCEQNLNHDAMYWYRQDPGQGLRLIYYSQIVNDFQKGDIAEGYSVSREKKESFPLTVTSAQKNPTAFYLCASSISSGAPYNEQFFGPGTRLTVL.

J is TRBJ2-1 and V is TRBV11-3; D possibly corresponds to TRBD2 (6 bases). CDR1 and CDR2 (germline): SGHNT, YENEEA. Trimming shortened V by 3 bases and J by 4 bases, and 10 bases separated the two germline ends. The CDR3 length is 14 residues. Here the CDR3 DNA reads TGTGCCAGCAGCTTGGGCGGGATGTACAATGAGCAGTTCTTC. It yields the protein CASSLGGMYNEQFF. The full variable domain, completed using reference TRBV11-3 and TRBJ2-1, is EAGVVQSPRYKIIEKKQPVAFWCNPISGHNTLYWYLQNLGQGPELLIRYENEEAVDDSQLPKDRFSAERLKGVDSTLKIQPAELGDSAVYLCASSLGGMYNEQFFGPGTRLTVL.

The V call is TRBV28, the J call TRBJ2-3, with TRBD1 identical over 11 bases. After removal of 1 base from V and 4 bases from J, the junction contained 4 bases not matched to a gene. The CDR3 covers 16 residues. Germline V gene sequence: CDR1 MDHEN, CDR2 SYDVKM. In DNA form, the CDR3 reads TGTGCCAGCAGTTTATACCCGGGACAGGGGGCAGATACGCAGTATTTT. Its protein product is CASSLYPGQGADTQYF.

V and J are TRBV21-1 and TRBJ1-1; the D call of TRBD1 is as the table states it, not checked on the DNA. TRBV21-1 is flagged as a pseudogene. The CDR3 spans 14 residues. The CDR3 nucleotides are TGTGCCAGCAGCACCCCTCGGACAGGAAGTGAAGCTTTCTTT. It translates to CASSTPRTGSEAFF.

This chain links TRBV18 with TRBJ2-7, with 8 positions matching TRBD2. Germline V gene data show CDR1 as KGHSH and CDR2 as LQKENI. The CDR3 sequence is 15 residues long. J gave up 1 base and V 1 base, and 3 bases lay outside the gene matches. The chain's CDR3 is CASSPQSGSSYEQYF. DNA of the CDR3: TGTGCCAGCTCACCACAAAGCGGGAGTTCCTACGAGCAGTACTTC. Full variable domain (missing parts from reference TRBV18 and TRBJ2-7): NAGVMQNPRHLVRRRGQEARLRCSPMKGHSHVYWYRQLPEEGLKFMVYLQKENIIDESGMPKERFSAEFPKEGPSILRIQQVVRGDSAAYFCASSPQSGSSYEQYFGPGTRLTVT.

For this clone: This CDR3 is missing its conserved last phenylalanine or tryptophan, likely due to a read error. The chain combines TRBV5-1 with TRBJ2-2; D is undetermined. Germline CDR1 SGHRS, CDR2 YFSETQ. V gave up 4 bases and J gave up 1 base, with 8 bases separating them. The CDR3 sequence is 14 residues long. CDR3 sequence (DNA): TGCGCCAGCAGCGTGAGGCAGAACACCGGGGAGCTGTTTTCT. It encodes CASSVRQNTGELFS.

Here the CDR3 reads CATSRGQGTLLNTGELFF. The CDR3 DNA follows: TGTGCCACCAGCAGAGGGCAGGGGACCTTATTGAACACCGGGGAGCTGTTTTTT. The chain recombines TRBV15 with TRBJ2-2, with D possibly matching TRBD1 (6 bases). This CDR3 contains 18 residues. Deletions cut 1 base from V and 1 base from J, with 16 bases between. Germline V gene lookup returns CDR1 LNHNV and CDR2 YYDKDF (reference sequence).

This sequence joins TRBV24-1 and TRBJ2-1; D may be TRBD2 (8 bases). Germline V gene sequence: CDR1 KGHDR, CDR2 SFDVKD. The CDR3 spans 17 residues. V lost 7 bases and J lost 0, with 18 bases in between. Written as DNA, the CDR3 is TGTGCCACCAGCAAGGGGGCTAGCGGGTTCTCCTACAATGAGCAGTTCTTC. Its protein product is CATSKGASGFSYNEQFF.

This clone was seen a handful of times. The chain is built from TRBV7-2 and TRBJ2-7, with 10 bases lining up with TRBD2. The CDR3 has 17 residues. Looked up from germline, CDR1 is SGHTA and CDR2 is FQGNSA. V was pared by 5 bases and J by 4 bases, with 14 bases of the junction left unmatched. The CDR3 reads CASSPILPGLAFYEQYF. The CDR3 DNA reads as TGTGCCAGCAGCCCGATCCTACCGGGACTAGCGTTTTACGAGCAGTACTTC.

The J gene is TRBJ2-5, the V gene TRBV11-3; possible D gene TRBD1, 5 bases. Trimming took 5 bases from V and 1 from J, leaving 11 bases between them. The CDR3 length is 14 residues. Germline-derived CDR1 and CDR2 are SGHNT and YENEEA. CDR3: CASSLSRAQETQYF. CDR3 nucleotide sequence: TGTGCCAGCAGCCTGAGCAGGGCCCAAGAGACCCAGTACTTC.

CDR3 nucleotide sequence: TGTGCCAGCAGCGGGGCAGGGGAGACCTATGGCTACACCTTC. This sequence encodes CASSGAGETYGYTF. This chain connects TRBV7-9 to TRBJ1-2, with D possibly matching TRBD1 (6 bases). CDR1 SEHNR and CDR2 FQNEAQ come from the germline V gene (reference sequence). Trimming took 5 bases from V and 4 from J, leaving 14 bases between them. The CDR3 is 14 residues long.

This clone showed up just a few times. The chain links TRBV5-1 to TRBJ1-1; 7 bases align to TRBD1. Germline CDR1 SGHRS, CDR2 YFSETQ. The CDR3 runs to 15 residues. V gave up 0 bases and J gave up 3 bases; unmatched junction bases: 5. CDR3 DNA: TGCGCCAGCAGCTTGGGCCAGGGGGATCACACTGAAGCTTTCTTT. Protein product: CASSLGQGDHTEAFF.

V and J are TRBV24-1 and TRBJ2-1; 8 bases are a match to TRBD2. The CDR3 has 14 residues. Germline trimming cut 12 bases from V and 3 bases from J; bases unmatched to any gene: 9. The germline gives CDR1 KGHDR, CDR2 SFDVKD. The CDR3 protein is CASQGSGVYNEQFF. The CDR3 nucleotides are TGTGCCTCCCAGGGTAGCGGGGTCTACAATGAGCAGTTCTTC.

V is TRBV28 and J is TRBJ2-2; 10 bases agree with TRBD1. Germline V CDR1 and CDR2: MDHEN, SYDVKM. After removal of 7 bases from V and 4 bases from J, the junction contained 3 bases not matched to a gene. This CDR3 is built from 14 residues. CDR3 coding DNA: TGTGCCAGCATTGGGACAGGGGTCACCGGGGAGCTGTTTTTT. Protein: CASIGTGVTGELFF.